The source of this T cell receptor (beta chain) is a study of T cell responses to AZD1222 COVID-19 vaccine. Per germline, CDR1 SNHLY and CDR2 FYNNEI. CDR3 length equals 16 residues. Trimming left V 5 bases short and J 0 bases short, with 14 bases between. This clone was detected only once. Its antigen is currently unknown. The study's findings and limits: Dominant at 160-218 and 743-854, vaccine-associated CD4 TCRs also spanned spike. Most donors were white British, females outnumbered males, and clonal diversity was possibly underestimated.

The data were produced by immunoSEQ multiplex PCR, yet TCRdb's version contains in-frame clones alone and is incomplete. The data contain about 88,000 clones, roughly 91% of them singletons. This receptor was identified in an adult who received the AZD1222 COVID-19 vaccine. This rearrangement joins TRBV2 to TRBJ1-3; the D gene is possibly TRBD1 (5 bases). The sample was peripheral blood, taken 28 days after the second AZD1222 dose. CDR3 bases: TGTGCCAGCAGTAAGACAGAAACATTCTCTGGAAACACCATATATTTT. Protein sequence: CASSKTETFSGNTIYF.